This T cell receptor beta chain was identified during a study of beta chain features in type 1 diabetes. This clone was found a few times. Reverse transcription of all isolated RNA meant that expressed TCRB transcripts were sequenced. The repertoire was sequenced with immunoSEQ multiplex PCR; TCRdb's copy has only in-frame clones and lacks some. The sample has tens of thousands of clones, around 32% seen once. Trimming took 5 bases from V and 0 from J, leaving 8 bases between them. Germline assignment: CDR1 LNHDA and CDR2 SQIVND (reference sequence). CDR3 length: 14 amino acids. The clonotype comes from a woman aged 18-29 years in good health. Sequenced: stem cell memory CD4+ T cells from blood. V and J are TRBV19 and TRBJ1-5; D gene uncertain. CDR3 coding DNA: TGTGCCAGTAGTCCGAGAAATAGCAATCAGCCCCAGCATTTT. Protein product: CASSPRNSNQPQHF. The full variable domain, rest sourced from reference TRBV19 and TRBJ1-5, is DGGITQSPKYLFRKEGQNVTLSCEQNLNHDAMYWYRQDPGQGLRLIYYSQIVNDFQKGDIAEGYSVSREKKESFPLTVTSAQKNPTAFYLCASSPRNSNQPQHFGDGTRLSIL.